Sequencing of this TCR beta chain was carried out in a study of cytotoxic CD8 clonotypes in ibrutinib-treated CLL. V shed 1 base and J 2 bases; nucleotides not matched to a gene: 5. Looked up from germline, CDR1 is KGHSH and CDR2 is LQKENI. The CDR3 extends over 16 amino acids. Here immunoSEQ multiplex PCR was the method, and the copy in TCRdb shows in-frame clones only, minus some. The table includes some 63,000 clones, over 75% detected once. This TCR derives from a human donor with chronic lymphocytic leukemia. The sample in question was PBMCs, obtained after 12 months of ibrutinib treatment. The rearrangement uses TRBV18 and TRBJ2-3, with 8 bases matching TRBD2. The CDR3 sequence is CASSPRRGENTDTQYF. The CDR3 DNA follows: TGTGCCAGCTCACCACGGCGGGGGGAGAACACAGATACGCAGTATTTT.